The entry below describes one T cell receptor beta chain. The antigen is unknown. Produced via immunoSEQ multiplex PCR; TCRdb's table is partial and in-frame only. The data hold a few hundred thousand clones, with around 91% observed a single time. The germline gives CDR1 MGHDK, CDR2 SYGVNS. The CDR3 has 13 residues. Trimming at V came to 8 bases and at J to 4 bases, leaving 4 bases not matched to a gene. This entry belongs to a study of Ad26.COV2.S vaccination and SARS-CoV-2 variants. Specified treatment: roughly 20 received Ad26.COV2.S at low or high dose, single or two shots; roughly 5 received placebo; per-sample allocation not given. All samples were drawn on day 63, counting from the first vaccine or placebo injection. Study-level results: A substantial breadth of spike-specific CD8+ and CD4+ T cell responses after vaccination has been reported.

The chain links TRBV25-1 to TRBJ2-1, with TRBD2 matching over 8 bases. The clonotype comes from a person aged 18-60 years who received the Ad26.COV2.S COVID-19 vaccine or a placebo. The sample here was peripheral blood, taken in a trial of Ad26.COV2.S vaccine versus placebo. For the CDR3, the DNA is TGTGCCAGCGCCGGGACTAGATACAATGAGCAGTTCTTC. Translated: CASAGTRYNEQFF.